Listed here are 15 T cell receptor beta chains from one sample, sequenced in a study of STAT5B mutations in CD4+ large granular lymphocyte leukemia (dated by TCRdb to between 2020 and 2023). The protocol used for the library was the immunoSEQ multiplex PCR assay. TCRdb retrieved this table from immuneACCESS and kept in-frame rearrangements only. Not all clones are present; in checked studies, unresolved V genes account for under half, and no reason is known for the remainder. Present in this sample are 25,000 to 30,000 clones, over 70% of which were seen just once. Approximately 1.1% of the sample rests with the top ten. The material sequenced was CD4+ T cells from blood buffy coats. The source of these receptors is a human donor in good health.

V usage is TRBV6-5 and J usage is TRBJ2-3, with D possibly matching TRBD2 (5 bases). Germline loops: CDR1 MNHEY, CDR2 SVGAGI. This CDR3 is 16 amino acids long. V was pared by 4 bases and J by 2 bases, with 16 bases between. CDR3 residues: CASSSGLLSTTDTQYF. CDR3 DNA sequence: TGTGCCAGCAGTTCCGGACTGTTATCAACCACAGATACGCAGTATTTT.

The gene calls are TRBV6-1 and TRBJ2-1, with 10 bases lining up with TRBD2. Germline CDR1 reads MNHNS; CDR2 reads SASEGT. This CDR3 contains 17 residues. V lost 0 bases, J lost 9 bases, and 11 bases stayed unmatched. The CDR3 region is CASSEAYLAGDFTEQFF. CDR3 DNA sequence: TGTGCCAGCAGTGAAGCGTATCTAGCGGGAGATTTCACTGAGCAGTTCTTC.

The J gene is TRBJ1-4, the V gene TRBV2; D unclear. CDR1 and CDR2 from the germline V gene are SNHLY and FYNNEI. CDR3 length equals 15 residues. The germline V and J ends were trimmed by 4 bases and 0 bases, with 9 bases remaining between them. The CDR3 bases are TGTGCCAGCAGTGCCCAGCTTGCAACTAATGAAAAACTGTTTTTT. Translated, it gives CASSAQLATNEKLFF.

The chain links TRBV6-5 to TRBJ2-7; D unresolved. The V gene lost 5 bases and the J gene lost 4 bases, with 6 bases spanning the gap. Germline-derived CDR1 and CDR2 are MNHEY and SVGAGI. The CDR3 contains 11 residues. DNA for the CDR3: TGTGCCAGCAGTACACTTTACGAGCAGTACTTC. Amino acid sequence: CASSTLYEQYF.

The chain employs TRBV5-6 and TRBJ1-3; D not resolved. The CDR3 is 16 residues long. Trimming shortened V by 1 base and J by 0 bases, and 11 bases separated the two germline ends. The germline gives CDR1 SGHDT, CDR2 YYEEEE. The CDR3 nucleotides are TGTGCCAGCAGCTTGCTAGTGGTCCGCTCTGGAAACACCATATATTTT. As protein: CASSLLVVRSGNTIYF.

The chain employs TRBV25-1 and TRBJ1-4; the D gene is possibly TRBD1 (5 bases). From germline, CDR1 is MGHDK and CDR2 SYGVNS. The CDR3 totals 14 residues. The ends were cut back, 8 bases at V and 3 bases at J, with 13 bases in the middle. Written as DNA, the CDR3 is TGTGCCAGCGCGATGGGGACGGCTAATGAAAAACTGTTTTTT. This codes for CASAMGTANEKLFF.

The rearrangement links TRBV7-9 to TRBJ1-3; D might be TRBD1 (5 bases). The V end was cut by 11 bases, the J end by 2 bases, with 28 bases between. Germline V CDR1 and CDR2: SEHNR, FQNEAQ (reference sequence). The CDR3 is made up of 18 amino acids. CDR3 bases: TGTGCCGGAAACCGGGACTTGGAGTTGGGGGGGGCTGGAAACACCATATATTTT. This translates into CAGNRDLELGGAGNTIYF.

The chain employs TRBV6-1 and TRBJ2-7, with 7 nucleotides matching TRBD1. V shed 5 bases, J shed 3 bases, and the junction held 7 bases outside the gene matches. Germline CDR1 MNHNS, CDR2 SASEGT. The CDR3 consists of 14 residues. CDR3 in amino acids: CASSREDRYYEQYF. Written as DNA, the CDR3 is TGTGCCAGCAGTCGAGAGGACAGGTACTACGAGCAGTACTTC.

The chain links TRBV28 to TRBJ2-7, with D perhaps TRBD2 (5 bases). From germline, CDR1 is MDHEN and CDR2 SYDVKM. The ends were cut back, 3 bases at V and 5 bases at J, with 8 bases in the middle. The CDR3 is made up of 12 amino acids. CDR3 residues: CASSFLRDEQYF. The CDR3 DNA is TGTGCCAGCAGTTTTTTGAGGGACGAGCAGTACTTC. The whole variable domain, remainder taken from reference TRBV28 and TRBJ2-7, is DVKVTQSSRYLVKRTGEKVFLECVQDMDHENMFWYRQDPGLGLRLIYFSYDVKMKEKGDIPEGYSVSREKKERFSLILESASTNQTSMYLCASSFLRDEQYFGPGTRLTVT.

The rearrangement uses TRBV6-6 and TRBJ2-4; D gene unclear. The V end lost 3 bases, the J end lost 8 bases, and 11 bases lay between the germline ends. Germline CDR1 and CDR2: MNHNY and SVGAGI (reference sequence). This CDR3 comprises 13 residues. The CDR3 DNA sequence: TGTGCCAGCAGTTATGGGCCAAGGGACATTCAGTACTTC. Translation: CASSYGPRDIQYF.

The chain uses TRBV7-3 and TRBJ2-5; D possibly corresponds to TRBD2 (6 bases). Germline-derived CDR1 and CDR2 are SGHTA and FQGTGA. V lost 1 base and J lost 2, with 14 bases in between. The CDR3 runs to 16 residues. CDR3 sequence (DNA): TGTGCCAGCAGCTTAAATCCGGGGGAGATACAAGAGACCCAGTACTTC. As protein: CASSLNPGEIQETQYF. The variable domain in full, with the rest retrieved from reference TRBV7-3 and TRBJ2-5, is GAGVSQTPSNKVTEKGKYVELRCDPISGHTALYWYRQSLGQGPEFLIYFQGTGAADDSGLPNDRFFAVRPEGSVSTLKIQRTERGDSAVYLCASSLNPGEIQETQYFGPGTRLLVL.

This chain uses TRBV19 with TRBJ2-3; TRBD2 matches at 12 bases. V was pared by 4 bases and J by 2 bases, with 10 bases of the junction left unmatched. Germline V gives CDR1 LNHDA, CDR2 SQIVND (reference sequence). This CDR3 is built from 18 residues. The CDR3 spells CASSRGTSGRIYTDTQYF. In DNA form, the CDR3 reads TGTGCCAGTAGTAGGGGTACTAGCGGGAGGATTTACACAGATACGCAGTATTTT. Based on the CDR3 plus reference TRBV19 and TRBJ2-3, the full variable domain is DGGITQSPKYLFRKEGQNVTLSCEQNLNHDAMYWYRQDPGQGLRLIYYSQIVNDFQKGDIAEGYSVSREKKESFPLTVTSAQKNPTAFYLCASSRGTSGRIYTDTQYFGPGTRLTVL.

This clone was observed a handful of times. The CDR3 here is CASSEFSGELFF. Written as DNA, the CDR3 is TGTGCCAGCAGTGAATTCAGCGGGGAGCTGTTTTTT. This chain uses TRBV25-1 with TRBJ2-2; D unclear. Germline loops: CDR1 MGHDK, CDR2 SYGVNS. The V end lost 1 base, the J end lost 7 bases, and 4 bases lay between the germline ends. The CDR3 has 12 amino acids.

This rearrangement joins TRBV19 to TRBJ2-5; D remains ambiguous. V was cut by 5 bases and J by 1 base, with 11 bases left in between. The CDR3 loop spans 14 amino acids. Germline lookup yields CDR1 LNHDA and CDR2 SQIVND (reference sequence). DNA of the CDR3: TGTGCCAGTAGTGAAATCGGAGCCCAAGAGACCCAGTACTTC. Protein: CASSEIGAQETQYF.

This clone was picked up a small number of times. The gene calls are TRBV29-1 and TRBJ1-1; D is unclear. V lost 5 bases and J lost 0, with 7 bases in between. CDR1 is SQVTM and CDR2 is ANQGSEA in the germline V gene. The CDR3 contains 12 residues. The DNA for the CDR3 is TGCAGCGTTAAGGGAATGAACACTGAAGCTTTCTTT. It specifies CSVKGMNTEAFF.